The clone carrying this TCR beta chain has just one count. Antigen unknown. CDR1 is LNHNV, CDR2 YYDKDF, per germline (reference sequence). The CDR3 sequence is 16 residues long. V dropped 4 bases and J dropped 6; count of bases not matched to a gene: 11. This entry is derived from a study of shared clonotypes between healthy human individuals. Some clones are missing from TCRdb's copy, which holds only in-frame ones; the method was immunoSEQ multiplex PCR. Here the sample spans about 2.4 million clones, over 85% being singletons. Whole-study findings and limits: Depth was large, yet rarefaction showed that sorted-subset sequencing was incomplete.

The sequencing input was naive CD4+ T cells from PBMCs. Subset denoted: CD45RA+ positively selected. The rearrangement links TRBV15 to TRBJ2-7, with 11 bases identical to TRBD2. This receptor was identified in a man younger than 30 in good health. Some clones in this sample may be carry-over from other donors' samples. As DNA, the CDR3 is TGTGCCACCAGCAAAAGAATAGCGGGAGGGCCGGTCGAGCAGTACTTC. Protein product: CATSKRIAGGPVEQYF.